A selection of T cell receptor beta chains follows, all from one sample in a study of T cells in Graves' hyperthyroidism and ophthalmopathy. Using its own MiXCR run on the multiplex PCR reads, TCRdb lists one record per CDR3 protein. The sample lists 500,000 to 550,000 distinct CDR3 sequences, 15% to 20% occurring once. Material for sequencing was blood. The receptor source for this set is a man in his forties with Graves' ophthalmopathy. Each CDR3 is given with its conserved first and last residue. Each record gives: clone size, J gene, V gene, D gene, CDR3 protein, CDR3 DNA. The D gene is left open where the match is weak. Rows give clone size only sometimes, using once, few, many, or a class for an expanded clone.

few | TRBJ2-4 | TRBV20-1 | . | CSASVGQAETKNIQYF | TGCAGTGCTAGCGTTGGGCAGGCGGAAACCAAAAACATTCAGTACTTC
. | TRBJ2-1 | TRBV6-2/TRBV6-3 | . | CASSYPRGLFNEQFF | TGTGCCAGCAGTTATCCGCGGGGTCTTTTCAATGAGCAGTTCTTC
many | TRBJ2-1 | TRBV7-2 | TRBD2 | CASSLGSGRRYNEQFF | TGTGCCAGCAGCTTAGGTAGCGGGAGGCGGTACAATGAGCAGTTCTTC
many | TRBJ1-1 | TRBV2 | . | CASSPPVRGWTEAFF | TGTGCCAGCAGTCCGCCTGTAAGGGGATGGACTGAAGCTTTCTTT
many | TRBJ1-2 | TRBV28 | TRBD1 | CASSFYPRQGNYGYTF | TGTGCCAGCAGTTTTTATCCCAGACAGGGTAACTATGGCTACACCTTC
few | TRBJ2-5 | TRBV15 | . | CATSRGWGTQEETQYF | TGTGCCACCAGCAGAGGCTGGGGGACCCAGGAGGAGACCCAGTACTTC
many | TRBJ1-4 | TRBV11-2 | TRBD1 | CASSHGTENEKLFF | TGTGCCAGCAGCCACGGGACAGAAAATGAAAAACTGTTTTTT
few | TRBJ2-2 | TRBV12-3/TRBV12-4 | TRBD2 | CASRRGLAEYTGELFF | TGTGCCAGCAGGCGCGGACTAGCGGAATACACCGGGGAGCTGTTTTTT
. | TRBJ2-5 | TRBV9 | . | CASSVSGAREETQYF | TGTGCCAGCAGCGTATCTGGCGCAAGGGAAGAGACCCAGTACTTC
many | TRBJ2-7 | TRBV6-5 | . | CASSYSNVPTYEQYF | TGTGCCAGCAGTTACTCAAACGTCCCCACGTACGAGCAGTACTTC
once | TRBJ2-3 | TRBV2 | . | CASSEVADTQCF | TGTGCCAGCAGTGAGGTAGCAGATACACAGTGTTTT
once | TRBJ2-2 | TRBV7-6 | . | CASSQSGNALGELFF | TGTGCCAGCAGCCAGAGTGGGAACGCGCTCGGGGAGCTGTTTTTT
many | TRBJ2-1 | TRBV3-1 | . | CASSPPASSYNEQFF | TGTGCCAGCAGCCCCCCGGCCAGCTCCTACAATGAGCAGTTCTTC
many | TRBJ1-3 | TRBV5-1 | . | CASSRGDEGNTIYF | TGCGCCAGCAGCCGCGGCGACGAAGGAAACACCATATATTTT
. | TRBJ2-2 | TRBV12-3/TRBV12-4 | . | CASSIYSAGELFF | TGTGCCAGCAGTATCTACAGTGCCGGGGAGCTGTTTTTT
. | TRBJ2-3 | TRBV10-3 | . | CAINGLRGTDTQYF | TGTGCCATCAATGGTCTTCGAGGCACAGATACGCAGTATTTT
many | TRBJ2-3 | TRBV28 | . | CASSLRPDTQYF | TGTGCCAGCAGTCTCCGGCCAGATACGCAGTATTTT
. | TRBJ2-2 | TRBV4-3 | . | CASSLQTGTTGELFF | TGCGCCAGCAGCCTCCAAACAGGGACCACCGGGGAGCTGTTTTTT
many | TRBJ1-1 | TRBV7-3 | . | CASSLGGSNTEAFF | TGTGCCAGCAGCCTTGGTGGGTCAAACACTGAAGCTTTCTTT
few | TRBJ2-1 | TRBV20-1 | TRBD2 | CSARDLAGGYNEQFF | TGCAGTGCTAGGGATCTGGCGGGGGGGTACAATGAGCAGTTCTTC
many | TRBJ1-2 | TRBV30 | . | CAWTILRTGNYGYTF | TGTGCCTGGACCATACTCCGGACCGGAAACTATGGCTACACCTTC
few | TRBJ2-3 | TRBV11-3 | . | CASSPPGGEGDTQYF | TGTGCCAGCAGCCCCCCGGGTGGGGAAGGAGATACGCAGTATTTT
. | TRBJ2-4 | TRBV7-2 | . | CASSDTSGIGRETIQYF | TGTGCCAGCAGCGATACGTCCGGGATTGGCCGAGAGACCATTCAGTACTTC
. | TRBJ1-3 | TRBV18 | . | CASSPLSRSSGNTIYF | TGTGCCAGCTCACCACTCAGTCGGAGCTCTGGAAACACCATATATTTT
. | TRBJ2-1 | TRBV4-3 | . | CAGSQEDGTNEQFF | TGCGCCGGCAGCCAAGAGGACGGAACGAATGAGCAGTTCTTC
. | TRBJ2-7 | TRBV4-1 | . | CASSFRVNNYEQYF | TGCGCCAGCAGTTTCCGGGTCAATAACTACGAGCAGTACTTC
many | TRBJ2-3 | TRBV5-1 | . | CASSFRTTPSTDTQYF | TGCGCCAGCAGCTTCCGGACTACCCCTAGCACAGATACGCAGTATTTT
few | TRBJ1-6 | TRBV7-9 | . | CASSWGDNSPLHF | TGTGCCAGCAGCTGGGGGGATAATTCACCCCTCCACTTT
many | TRBJ2-1 | TRBV18 | TRBD1 | CASSPDRVGYNEQFF | TGTGCCAGCTCTCCCGACAGGGTCGGCTACAATGAGCAGTTCTTC
many | TRBJ2-3 | TRBV27 | TRBD2 | CASSARGGAADTQYF | TGTGCCAGCAGTGCCCGCGGGGGGGCGGCAGATACGCAGTATTTT
. | TRBJ2-1 | TRBV6-1 | . | CASSVPGATHSYNEQFF | TGTGCCAGCAGTGTCCCAGGGGCGACACACTCCTACAATGAGCAGTTCTTC
many | TRBJ1-4 | TRBV5-1 | . | CASSLFPATNEKLFF | TGCGCCAGCAGCTTGTTTCCAGCAACTAATGAAAAACTGTTTTTT
. | TRBJ1-2 | TRBV15 | . | CATSGSTGFGYTF | TGTGCCACCAGCGGGTCAACAGGGTTCGGCTACACCTTC
. | TRBJ1-4 | TRBV15 | . | CATSRDRIRGEKLFF | TGTGCCACCAGCAGAGACCGGATAAGGGGGGAAAAACTGTTTTTT
few | TRBJ2-7 | TRBV6-2/TRBV6-3 | . | CASSYPFRGERPYEQYF | TGTGCCAGCAGTTACCCATTTCGCGGGGAGAGGCCCTACGAGCAGTACTTC
many | TRBJ2-7 | TRBV2 | . | CASSEGMGSSSYEQYF | TGTGCCAGCAGTGAAGGGATGGGTTCGAGCTCCTACGAGCAGTACTTC
. | TRBJ1-2 | TRBV12-5 | TRBD1 | CASGSWDRKGKGYTF | TGTGCTAGTGGTTCGTGGGACAGGAAGGGAAAGGGCTACACCTTC
. | TRBJ1-1 | TRBV28 | . | CASGRGSGTEAFF | TGTGCCAGCGGCCGAGGTAGTGGCACTGAAGCTTTCTTT
few | TRBJ2-1 | TRBV29-1 | TRBD2 | CSVETSGRYNEQFF | TGCAGCGTTGAGACTAGCGGCCGATACAATGAGCAGTTCTTC
few | TRBJ1-5 | TRBV12-3/TRBV12-4 | . | CASSSWGLGDQPQHF | TGTGCCAGCAGTTCTTGGGGGCTGGGGGATCAGCCCCAGCATTTT
many | TRBJ2-5 | TRBV6-1 | TRBD2 | CASRPTSGGAVSQETQYF | TGTGCCAGCAGACCTACTAGCGGGGGGGCCGTCAGCCAAGAGACCCAGTACTTC
. | TRBJ1-5 | TRBV6-2/TRBV6-3 | TRBD1 | CASSYSPGTGHQPQHF | TGTGCCAGCAGTTACTCCCCCGGGACAGGACATCAGCCCCAGCATTTT
few | TRBJ2-7 | TRBV6-1 | . | CASSPGPEAIYEQYF | TGTGCCAGCAGTCCCGGGCCCGAGGCTATCTACGAGCAGTACTTC
many | TRBJ2-3 | TRBV2 | . | CASSAGDSTDTQYF | TGTGCCAGCAGTGCAGGGGATTCCACAGATACGCAGTATTTT
. | TRBJ2-4 | TRBV5-6 | TRBD2 | CASSWTSGGLAKNIQYF | TGTGCCAGCAGCTGGACTAGCGGGGGACTAGCCAAAAACATTCAGTACTTC
. | TRBJ2-7 | TRBV5-1 | TRBD1 | CASSLDGRGYEQYF | TGCGCCAGCAGCTTGGACGGCAGGGGGTACGAGCAGTACTTC
few | TRBJ1-1 | TRBV19 | . | CASRKRGFLTEAPEAFF | TGTGCCAGTAGGAAGAGAGGTTTCCTTACTGAGGCCCCTGAAGCTTTCTTT
few | TRBJ1-2 | TRBV18 | . | CASSLMSGSNFGYTF | TGTGCCAGCTCACTCATGTCAGGGTCAAATTTTGGCTACACCTTC
many | TRBJ2-3 | TRBV7-2 | . | CASSPQGRDTQYF | TGTGCCAGCAGCCCACAGGGAAGAGATACGCAGTATTTT
many | TRBJ2-7 | TRBV5-1 | . | CASREDSSYEQYF | TGCGCCAGCAGGGAGGACAGTTCCTACGAGCAGTACTTC
. | TRBJ1-2 | TRBV16 | TRBD1 | CASSRDRAGYGYTF | TGTGCCAGCAGCCGAGACAGGGCGGGCTATGGCTACACCTTC
. | TRBJ2-7 | TRBV7-9 | . | CASSLTGGQRTYEQYF | TGTGCCAGCAGCCTAACCGGGGGACAGAGAACCTACGAGCAGTACTTC
. | TRBJ1-4 | TRBV7-2 | TRBD1 | CASRVTGGEEKLFF | TGTGCCAGCAGGGTGACAGGGGGCGAAGAAAAACTGTTTTTT
many | TRBJ1-5 | TRBV30 | . | CAWSVFTASRGPQHF | TGTGCCTGGAGTGTATTTACGGCCTCTCGGGGACCCCAGCATTTT